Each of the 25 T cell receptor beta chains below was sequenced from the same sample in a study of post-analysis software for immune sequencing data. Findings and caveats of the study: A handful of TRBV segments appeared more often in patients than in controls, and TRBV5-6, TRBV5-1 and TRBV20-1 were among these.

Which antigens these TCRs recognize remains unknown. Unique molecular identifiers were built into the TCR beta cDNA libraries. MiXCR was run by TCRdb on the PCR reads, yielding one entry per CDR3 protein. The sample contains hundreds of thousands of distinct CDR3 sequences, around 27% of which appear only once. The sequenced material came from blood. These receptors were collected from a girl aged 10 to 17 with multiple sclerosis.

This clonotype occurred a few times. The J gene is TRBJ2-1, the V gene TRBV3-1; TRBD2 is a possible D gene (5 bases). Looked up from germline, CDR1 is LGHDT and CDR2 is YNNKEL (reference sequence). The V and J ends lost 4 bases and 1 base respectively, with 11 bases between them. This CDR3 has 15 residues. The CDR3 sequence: CASSPMRVSYNEQFF. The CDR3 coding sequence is TGTGCCAGCAGCCCCATGAGGGTATCCTACAATGAGCAGTTCTTC.

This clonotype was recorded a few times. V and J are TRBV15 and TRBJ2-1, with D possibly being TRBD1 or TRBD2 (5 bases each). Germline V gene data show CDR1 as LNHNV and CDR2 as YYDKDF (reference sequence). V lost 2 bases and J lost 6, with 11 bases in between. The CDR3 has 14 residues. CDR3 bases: TGTGCCACCAGCAGAAACTGGGACCCCAATGAGCAGTTCTTC. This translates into CATSRNWDPNEQFF.

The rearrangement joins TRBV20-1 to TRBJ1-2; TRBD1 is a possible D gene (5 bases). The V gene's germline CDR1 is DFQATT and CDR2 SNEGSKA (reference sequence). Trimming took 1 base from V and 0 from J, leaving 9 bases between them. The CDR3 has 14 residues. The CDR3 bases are TGCAGTGCTAGAGGAGGGGAGTCTAACTATGGCTACACCTTC. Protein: CSARGGESNYGYTF.

The CDR3 sequence: CASSPSVFKTSGTETQYF. The CDR3 bases are TGCGCCAGCAGCCCGTCAGTATTCAAGACTAGCGGGACGGAGACCCAGTACTTC. The chain uses TRBV4-1 and TRBJ2-5; 11 bases fit TRBD2. Germline CDR1 and CDR2: MGHRA and YSYEKL. The junction had 15 bases not matched to a gene; V was cut back by 4 bases and J by 5 bases. The CDR3 consists of 18 residues.

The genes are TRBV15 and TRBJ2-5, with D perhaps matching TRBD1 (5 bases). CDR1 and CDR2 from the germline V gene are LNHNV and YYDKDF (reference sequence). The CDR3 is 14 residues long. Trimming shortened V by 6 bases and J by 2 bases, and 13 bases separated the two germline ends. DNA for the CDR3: TGTGCCACCAGTGAGTCGCACAGGCAAGAGACCCAGTACTTC. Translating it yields CATSESHRQETQYF.

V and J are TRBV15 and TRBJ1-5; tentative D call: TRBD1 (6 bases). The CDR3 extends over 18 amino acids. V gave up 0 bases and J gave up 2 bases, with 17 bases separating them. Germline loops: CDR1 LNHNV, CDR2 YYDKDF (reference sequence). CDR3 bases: TGTGCCACCAGCAGAGATTTGGCAGGGGTAACCGGCAATCAGCCCCAGCATTTT. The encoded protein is CATSRDLAGVTGNQPQHF.

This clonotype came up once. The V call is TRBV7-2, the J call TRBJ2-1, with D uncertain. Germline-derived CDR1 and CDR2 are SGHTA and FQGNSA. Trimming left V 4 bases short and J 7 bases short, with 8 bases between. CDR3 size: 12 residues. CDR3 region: CASSSSLNEQFF. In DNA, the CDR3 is TGTGCCAGCAGCTCGTCACTTAATGAGCAGTTCTTC.

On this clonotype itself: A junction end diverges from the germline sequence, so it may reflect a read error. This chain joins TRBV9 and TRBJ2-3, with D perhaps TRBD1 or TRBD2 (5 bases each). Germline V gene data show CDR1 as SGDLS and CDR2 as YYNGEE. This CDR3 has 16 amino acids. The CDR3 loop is CASSVPLATSTGTQYF. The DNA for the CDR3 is TGTGCCAGCAGCGTCCCCTTAGCGACCAGCACAGGTACGCAGTATTTT.

The chain's CDR3 is CATSAPVVRGRNTGELFF. The CDR3 nucleotides are TGTGCCACCAGTGCCCCCGTCGTCCGCGGGAGGAACACCGGGGAGCTGTTTTTT. The chain uses TRBV24-1 and TRBJ2-2; 7 nucleotides match TRBD2. The ends lost 5 bases at V and 1 base at J; junction bases unmatched: 12. Germline V gene lookup returns CDR1 KGHDR and CDR2 SFDVKD. CDR3 length: 18 residues.

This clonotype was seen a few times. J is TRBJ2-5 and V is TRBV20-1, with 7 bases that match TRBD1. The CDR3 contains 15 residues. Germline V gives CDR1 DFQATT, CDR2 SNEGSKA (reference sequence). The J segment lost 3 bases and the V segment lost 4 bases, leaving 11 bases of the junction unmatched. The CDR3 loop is CSAILTGTVEETQYF. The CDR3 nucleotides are TGCAGTGCTATACTGACCGGGACAGTAGAAGAGACCCAGTACTTC.

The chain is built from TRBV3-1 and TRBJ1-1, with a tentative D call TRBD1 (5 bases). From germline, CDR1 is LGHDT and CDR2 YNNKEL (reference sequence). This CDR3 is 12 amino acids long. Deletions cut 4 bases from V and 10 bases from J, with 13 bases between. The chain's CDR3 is CASSPEFGAAFF. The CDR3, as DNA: TGTGCCAGCAGCCCAGAGTTCGGGGCAGCTTTCTTT. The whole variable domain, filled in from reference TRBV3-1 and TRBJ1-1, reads DTAVSQTPKYLVTQMGNDKSIKCEQNLGHDTMYWYKQDSKKFLKIMFSYNNKELIINETVPNRFSPKSPDKAHLNLHINSLELGDSAVYFCASSPEFGAAFFGQGTRLTVV.

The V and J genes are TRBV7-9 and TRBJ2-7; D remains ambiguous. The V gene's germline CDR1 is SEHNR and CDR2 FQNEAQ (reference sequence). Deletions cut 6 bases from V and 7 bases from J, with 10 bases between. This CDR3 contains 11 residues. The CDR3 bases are TGTGCCAGCAGTATTTTTTCGGAGCAGTACTTC. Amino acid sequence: CASSIFSEQYF.

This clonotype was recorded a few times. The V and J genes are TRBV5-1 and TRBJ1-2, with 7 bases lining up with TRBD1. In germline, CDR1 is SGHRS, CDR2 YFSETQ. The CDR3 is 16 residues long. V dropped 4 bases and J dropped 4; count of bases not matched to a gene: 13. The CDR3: CASSPEDRVGSYGYTF. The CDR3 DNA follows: TGCGCCAGCAGCCCGGAAGACAGGGTAGGGTCCTATGGCTACACCTTC. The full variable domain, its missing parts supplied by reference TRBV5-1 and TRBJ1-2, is KAGVTQTPRYLIKTRGQQVTLSCSPISGHRSVSWYQQTPGQGLQFLFEYFSETQRNKGNFPGRFSGRQFSNSRSEMNVSTLELGDSALYLCASSPEDRVGSYGYTFGSGTRLTVV.

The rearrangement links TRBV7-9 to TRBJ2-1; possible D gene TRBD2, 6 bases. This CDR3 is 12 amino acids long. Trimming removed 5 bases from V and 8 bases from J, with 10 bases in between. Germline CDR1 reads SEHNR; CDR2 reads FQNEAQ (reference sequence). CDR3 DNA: TGTGCCAGCAGCGTCGGAGGGGATGAGCAGTTCTTC. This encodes CASSVGGDEQFF.

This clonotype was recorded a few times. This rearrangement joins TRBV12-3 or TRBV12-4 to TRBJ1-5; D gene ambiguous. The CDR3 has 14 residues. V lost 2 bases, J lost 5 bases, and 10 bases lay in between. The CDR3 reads CASSLNGKHQPQHF. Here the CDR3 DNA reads TGTGCCAGCAGTTTAAACGGGAAGCATCAGCCCCAGCATTTT.

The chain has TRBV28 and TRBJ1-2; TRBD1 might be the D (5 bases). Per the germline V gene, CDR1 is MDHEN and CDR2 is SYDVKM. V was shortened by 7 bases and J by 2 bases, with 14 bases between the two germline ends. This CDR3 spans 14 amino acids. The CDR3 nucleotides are TGTGCCAGCAATATCGACCGGGACAACTATGGCTACACCTTC. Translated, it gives CASNIDRDNYGYTF.

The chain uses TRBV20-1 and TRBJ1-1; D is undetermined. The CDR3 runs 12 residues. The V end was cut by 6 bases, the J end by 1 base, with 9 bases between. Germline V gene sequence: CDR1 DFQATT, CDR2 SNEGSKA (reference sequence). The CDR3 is CSAPAANTEAFF. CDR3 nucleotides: TGCAGTGCCCCAGCAGCGAACACTGAAGCTTTCTTT.

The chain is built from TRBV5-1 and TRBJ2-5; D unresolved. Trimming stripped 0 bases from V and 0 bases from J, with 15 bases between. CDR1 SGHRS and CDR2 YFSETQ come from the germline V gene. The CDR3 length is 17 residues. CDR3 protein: CASSLVHQLKDQETQYF. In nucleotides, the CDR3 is TGCGCCAGCAGCTTGGTACACCAACTGAAAGACCAAGAGACCCAGTACTTC.

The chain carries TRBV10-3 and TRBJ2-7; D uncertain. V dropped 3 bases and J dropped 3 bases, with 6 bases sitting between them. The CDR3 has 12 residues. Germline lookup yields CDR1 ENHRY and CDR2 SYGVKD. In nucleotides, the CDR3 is TGTGCCATCAGTGAAACACTCTACGAGCAGTACTTC. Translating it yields CAISETLYEQYF.

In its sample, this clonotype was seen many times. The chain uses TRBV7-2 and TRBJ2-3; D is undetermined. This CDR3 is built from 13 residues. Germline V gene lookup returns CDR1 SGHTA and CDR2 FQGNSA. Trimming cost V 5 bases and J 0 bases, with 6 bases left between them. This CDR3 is CASSTGSTDTQYF. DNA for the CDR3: TGTGCCAGCAGCACCGGAAGCACAGATACGCAGTATTTT.

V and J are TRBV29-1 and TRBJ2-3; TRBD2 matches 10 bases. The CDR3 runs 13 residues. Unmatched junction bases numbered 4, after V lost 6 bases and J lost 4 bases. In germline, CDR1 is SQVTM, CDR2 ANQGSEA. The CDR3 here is CSVVAGGPDTQYF. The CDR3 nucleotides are TGCAGCGTAGTAGCGGGAGGACCAGATACGCAGTATTTT.

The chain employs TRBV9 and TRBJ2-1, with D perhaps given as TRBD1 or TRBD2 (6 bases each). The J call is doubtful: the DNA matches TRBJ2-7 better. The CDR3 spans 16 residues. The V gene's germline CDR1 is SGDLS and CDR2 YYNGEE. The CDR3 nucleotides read TGTGCCAGCAGCGTAAATAAGGGGGGTTCCTACAATGAGCAGTACTTC. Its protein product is CASSVNKGGSYNEQYF.

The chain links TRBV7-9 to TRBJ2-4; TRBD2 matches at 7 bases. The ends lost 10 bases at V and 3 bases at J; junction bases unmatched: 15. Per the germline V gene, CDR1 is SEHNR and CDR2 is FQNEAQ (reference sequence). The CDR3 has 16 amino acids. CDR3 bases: TGTGCCACTCGGGGGGAAACGGGAGAGGACAAAAACATTCAGTACTTC. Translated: CATRGETGEDKNIQYF.

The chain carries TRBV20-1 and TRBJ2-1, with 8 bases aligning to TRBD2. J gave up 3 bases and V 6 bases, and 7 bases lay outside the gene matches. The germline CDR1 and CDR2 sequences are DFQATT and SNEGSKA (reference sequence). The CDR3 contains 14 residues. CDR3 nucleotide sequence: TGCAGTGCCCGGCGGCGGGGGGACTACAATGAGCAGTTCTTC. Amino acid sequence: CSARRRGDYNEQFF.

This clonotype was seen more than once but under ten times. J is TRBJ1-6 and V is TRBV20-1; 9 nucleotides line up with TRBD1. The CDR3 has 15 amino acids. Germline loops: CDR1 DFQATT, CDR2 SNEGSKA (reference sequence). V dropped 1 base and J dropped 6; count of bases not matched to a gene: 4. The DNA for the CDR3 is TGCAGTGCTAGAGTCTCACAGGGGGCTAATTCACCCCTCCACTTT. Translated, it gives CSARVSQGANSPLHF.